This T cell receptor (beta chain) was sequenced for a study of T cells in women clearing cervical HPV infection (dated by TCRdb to 2016 to 2018). Looking at the study overall: The cases were approximately 25 women with histologically confirmed HPV16-related CIN3 or worse, and 2 of these cases were invasive cancers. The approximately 26 controls were women who cleared a single incident HPV16 infection within 12 months without developing precancer or cancer. Blood from cases was collected at the visit at which the lesion was first identified, whereas blood from controls was collected once infection was no longer detected. For cases, the median interval between lesion detection and blood sampling was roughly 150 days, with an interquartile range of roughly 80 to 200 days. Because only a few women had HLA typing data, the possibility that HLA type acted as a confounder could not be ruled out. This exploratory proof-of-principle case-control study, nested within the Guanacaste HPV Natural History Study in Costa Rica, compared TCR repertoires among women with different cervical HPV16 outcomes. Cases were matched to controls by age within five years and by the year the sample was collected. A median age of almost 35 years was observed in cases versus less than 40 in controls, and no significant differences in baseline characteristics were found. The parent cohort enrolled roughly 9,400 women aged 18 or older in Guanacaste, Costa Rica, in about 1993 to 1995 and followed the women for around 7 years. Quality controls consisted of five blinded duplicates per group, for a total of roughly 60 samples made up of some 50 participants and about ten replicates.

About this clone: The antigen this receptor binds is unknown. The read ends 3 residues shy of where the CDR3 ends; the end is completed using the germline J gene.

Every participant had a single incident cervical HPV16 infection, and prevalent HPV16 infections were excluded. Cervical HPV DNA was detected with MY09/MY11 PCR, and genotyping was done with dot-blot hybridization. More than 14 mL of heparinized blood were centrifuged, and the buffy coat was split into aliquots, frozen at -30 degrees C, and then kept at -80 degrees C. QIAGEN kits were used to extract genomic DNA from the buffy coat specimens. Here is what the overall study found, with its caveats: TRBV6-7 relative abundance was lower in cases than in controls (roughly 0.11% versus 0.16%; Bonferroni P = 0.0008). Significantly higher TCR repertoire richness was observed in CIN3+ cases than in controls across sequencing depths, whereas no difference in evenness was found. Cases were distinguished from controls with an estimated AUC of approximately 0.8 by random forest classifiers combining richness and V gene abundances. Because the number of T cells per sample was unknown, the richness differences could reflect varying T-cell content rather than repertoire biology. The cross-sectional design could not show whether associations preceded infection or resulted from it; effector/memory subsets and HPV-specific T cells were not isolated.

Using the immunoSEQ assay, multiplex PCR amplified TCR beta CDR3 regions from an average of about 1,200 ng of genomic DNA per sample. The assay corrected primer bias using a complete synthetic TCR repertoire to establish an amplification baseline. The amplicons were sequenced on the Illumina platform. The original methods were these. Sequences were error-corrected by clustering with frequency ratios and a modified nearest-neighbor algorithm, then analyzed in the immunoSEQ Analyzer with IMGT gene definitions. At each rarefaction depth, TCR richness and evenness were averaged across 20 rarefaction repeats, and samples with fewer sequences than that depth were excluded. Wilcoxon rank sum tests with FDR correction were used to compare relative abundances of V, D and J genes between the groups. For the blinded duplicates, the intraclass correlation was roughly 96% for TCR richness and averaged about 76% across about 66 gene segments. TCRdb's version of the immuneACCESS table is confined to in-frame rearrangements and falls short of the full clone set. An unresolved V gene accounts for under half of the shortfall where checked; the remainder is of unknown origin. V and J calls and clone size come straight from that table; D and trimming were deduced from the DNA. The sample's clone listing holds over 30,000 clones. 6.5% to 9% of the sample is in the top ten clones.

Trimming at the junction amounts to 0 bases on V and 3 bases on J, and the germline ends lie 14 bases apart. The germline V gene (reference sequence) supplies CDR1 DFQATT and CDR2 SNEGSKA. The cysteine opens and the phenylalanine closes a CDR3 of 15 amino acids. The DNA covers only part of the CDR3, 36 bases in frame from base 1. This chain joins TRBV20-1 to TRBJ1-1, with no reliable assignment of the D segment. Sequences were obtained from blood buffy coat. This clonotype was sampled from a woman aged 18 to 75 with a cervical HPV16 infection that either progressed to CIN3+ or cleared (not recorded which). The CDR3 DNA, read in part, is TGCAGTGCTAGAGATCATAACGGCGGGGACACTGAA. Its coded protein is CSARDHNGGDTE. The CDR3 in full is CSARDHNGGDTEAFF.